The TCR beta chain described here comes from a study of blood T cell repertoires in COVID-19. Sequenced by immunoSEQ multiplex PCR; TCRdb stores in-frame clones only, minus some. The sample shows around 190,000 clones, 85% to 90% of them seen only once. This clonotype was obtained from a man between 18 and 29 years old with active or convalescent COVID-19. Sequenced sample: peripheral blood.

CDR3 amino acids: CASSRHETSGQETQYF. The CDR3 nucleotides are TGTGCCAGCAGCCGTCATGAGACTAGCGGCCAAGAGACCCAGTACTTC. The gene calls are TRBV2 and TRBJ2-5, with TRBD2 matching over 9 bases. The germline gives CDR1 SNHLY, CDR2 FYNNEI. CDR3 length equals 16 residues. After removal of 6 bases from V and 1 base from J, the junction contained 9 bases not matched to a gene.